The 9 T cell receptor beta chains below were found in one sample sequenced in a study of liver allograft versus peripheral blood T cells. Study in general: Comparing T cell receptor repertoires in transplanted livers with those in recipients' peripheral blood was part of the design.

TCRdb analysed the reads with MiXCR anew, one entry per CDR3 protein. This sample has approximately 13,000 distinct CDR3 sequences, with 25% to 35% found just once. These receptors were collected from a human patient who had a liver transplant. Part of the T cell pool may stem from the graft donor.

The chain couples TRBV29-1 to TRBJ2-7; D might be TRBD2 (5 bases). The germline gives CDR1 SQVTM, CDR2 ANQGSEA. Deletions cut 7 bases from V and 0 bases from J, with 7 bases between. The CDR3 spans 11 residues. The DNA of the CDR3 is TGCAGCGGCCGGGACTCCTACGAGCAGTACTTC. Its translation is CSGRDSYEQYF.

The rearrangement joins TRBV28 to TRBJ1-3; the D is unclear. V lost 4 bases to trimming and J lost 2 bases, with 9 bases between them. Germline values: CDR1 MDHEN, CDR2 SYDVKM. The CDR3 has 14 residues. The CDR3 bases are TGTGCCAGCAGTTCGTCCAGTGCTGGAAACACCATATATTTT. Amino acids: CASSSSSAGNTIYF.

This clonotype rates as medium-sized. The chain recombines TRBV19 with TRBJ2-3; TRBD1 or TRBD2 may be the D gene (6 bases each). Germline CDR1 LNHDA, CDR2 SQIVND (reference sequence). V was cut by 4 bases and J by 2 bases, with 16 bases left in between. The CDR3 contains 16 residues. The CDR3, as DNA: TGTGCCAGTAGTAGAGGGGGAGGTCCAACCACAGATACGCAGTATTTT. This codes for CASSRGGGPTTDTQYF. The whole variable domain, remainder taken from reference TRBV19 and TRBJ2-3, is DGGITQSPKYLFRKEGQNVTLSCEQNLNHDAMYWYRQDPGQGLRLIYYSQIVNDFQKGDIAEGYSVSREKKESFPLTVTSAQKNPTAFYLCASSRGGGPTTDTQYFGPGTRLTVL.

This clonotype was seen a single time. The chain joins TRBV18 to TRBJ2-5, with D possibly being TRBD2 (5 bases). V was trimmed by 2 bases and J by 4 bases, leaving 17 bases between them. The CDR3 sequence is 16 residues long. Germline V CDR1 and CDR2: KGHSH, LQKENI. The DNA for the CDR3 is TGTGCCAGCTCACCAAGAACTGGAGAGGGCCCAGAGACCCAGTACTTC. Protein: CASSPRTGEGPETQYF.

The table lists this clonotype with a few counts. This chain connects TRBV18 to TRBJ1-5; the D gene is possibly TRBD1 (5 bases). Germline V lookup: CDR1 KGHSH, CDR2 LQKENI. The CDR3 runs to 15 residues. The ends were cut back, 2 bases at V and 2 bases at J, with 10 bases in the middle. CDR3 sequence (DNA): TGTGCCAGCTCACCAAGTGGGGGGGGCAATCAGCCCCAGCATTTT. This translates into CASSPSGGGNQPQHF.

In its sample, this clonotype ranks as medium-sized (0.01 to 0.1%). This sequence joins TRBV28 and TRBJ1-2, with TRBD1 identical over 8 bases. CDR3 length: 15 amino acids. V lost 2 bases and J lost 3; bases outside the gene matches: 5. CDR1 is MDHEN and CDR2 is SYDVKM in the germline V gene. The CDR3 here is CASSLPGQDHYGYTF. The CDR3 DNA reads TGTGCCAGCAGTTTACCGGGACAGGATCACTATGGCTACACCTTC.

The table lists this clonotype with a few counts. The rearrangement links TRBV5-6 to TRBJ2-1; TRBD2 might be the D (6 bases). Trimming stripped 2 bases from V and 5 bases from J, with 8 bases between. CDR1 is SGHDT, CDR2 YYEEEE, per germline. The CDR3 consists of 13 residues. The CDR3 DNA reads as TGTGCCAGCAGCTTCGGGGGTAACAATGAGCAGTTCTTC. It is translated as CASSFGGNNEQFF.

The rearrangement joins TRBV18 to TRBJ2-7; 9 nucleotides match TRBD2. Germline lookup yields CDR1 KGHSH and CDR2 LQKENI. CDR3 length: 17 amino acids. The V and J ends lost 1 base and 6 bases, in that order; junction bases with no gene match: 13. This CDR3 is CASSPLLAGQSAGEQYF. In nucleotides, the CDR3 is TGTGCCAGCTCACCACTCCTAGCGGGACAGTCGGCTGGCGAGCAGTACTTC.

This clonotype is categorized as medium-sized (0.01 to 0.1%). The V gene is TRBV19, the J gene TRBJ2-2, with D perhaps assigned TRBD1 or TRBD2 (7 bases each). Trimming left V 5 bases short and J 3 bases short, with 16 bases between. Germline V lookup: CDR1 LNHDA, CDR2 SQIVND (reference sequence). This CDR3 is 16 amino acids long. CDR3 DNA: TGTGCCAGTAGTTCTACCCCAGGGGGGGACACCGGGGAGCTGTTTTTT. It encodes CASSSTPGGDTGELFF.